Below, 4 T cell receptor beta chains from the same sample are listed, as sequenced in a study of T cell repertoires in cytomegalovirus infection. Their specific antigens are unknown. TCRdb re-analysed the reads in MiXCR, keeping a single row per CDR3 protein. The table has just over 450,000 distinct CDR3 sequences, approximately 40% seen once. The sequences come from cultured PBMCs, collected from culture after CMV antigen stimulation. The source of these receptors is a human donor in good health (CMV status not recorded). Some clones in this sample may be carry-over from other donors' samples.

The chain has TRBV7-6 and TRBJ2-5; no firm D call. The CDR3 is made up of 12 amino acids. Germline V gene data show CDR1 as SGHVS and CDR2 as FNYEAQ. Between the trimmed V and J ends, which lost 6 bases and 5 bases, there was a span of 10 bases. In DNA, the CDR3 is TGTGCCAGCAGTCTACAGTGGGAGACCCAGTACTTC. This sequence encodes CASSLQWETQYF.

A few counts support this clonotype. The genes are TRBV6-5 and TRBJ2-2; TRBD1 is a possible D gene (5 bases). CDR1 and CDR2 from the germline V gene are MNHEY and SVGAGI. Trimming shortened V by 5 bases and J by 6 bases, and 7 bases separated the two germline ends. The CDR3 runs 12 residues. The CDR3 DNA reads TGTGCCAGCAGTAGGGGCCCCGGGGAGCTGTTTTTT. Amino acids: CASSRGPGELFF.

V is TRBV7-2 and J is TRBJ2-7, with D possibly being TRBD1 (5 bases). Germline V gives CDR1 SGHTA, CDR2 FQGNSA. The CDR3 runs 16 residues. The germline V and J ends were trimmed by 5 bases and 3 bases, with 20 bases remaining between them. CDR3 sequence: CASSPPVGQGDYEQYF. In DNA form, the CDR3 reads TGTGCCAGCAGCCCTCCGGTTGGGCAGGGCGACTACGAGCAGTACTTC.

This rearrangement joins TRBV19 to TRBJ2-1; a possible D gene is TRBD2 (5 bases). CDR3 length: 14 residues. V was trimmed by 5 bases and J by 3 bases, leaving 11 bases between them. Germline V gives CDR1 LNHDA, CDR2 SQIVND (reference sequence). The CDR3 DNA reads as TGTGCCAGTAGTCGGGCTGCGGGCTACAATGAGCAGTTCTTC. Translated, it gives CASSRAAGYNEQFF.